The next 10 T cell receptor beta chains were all read from a single sample in a study of shared clonotypes between healthy human individuals. The repertoire was sequenced with immunoSEQ multiplex PCR; TCRdb's copy has only in-frame clones and lacks some. The table records around 2.1 million clones, approximately 94% of them present only once. Terminally differentiated effector memory CD45RA+ cells were excluded by CCR7 positive selection of CD45RO-negative cells. The sequencing input was naive CD8+ T cells from PBMCs. These receptor sequences come from a man aged 18 to 29 in good health. Some clones in this sample may be carry-over from other donors' samples.

The chain links TRBV27 to TRBJ1-2; TRBD1 matches 8 bases. The CDR3 spans 15 residues. V shed 5 bases and J 3 bases; nucleotides not matched to a gene: 8. Looked up from germline, CDR1 is MNHEY and CDR2 is SMNVEV (reference sequence). The CDR3: CASSTIGQGDYGYTF. CDR3 DNA: TGTGCCAGCAGTACGATCGGACAGGGCGACTATGGCTACACCTTC.

This clone has a single count. The genes are TRBV15 and TRBJ2-1, with D perhaps TRBD2 (5 bases). V shed 1 base and J shed 7 bases, with 14 bases lying between them. Per the germline V gene, CDR1 is LNHNV and CDR2 is YYDKDF (reference sequence). This CDR3 spans 15 amino acids. In nucleotides, the CDR3 is TGTGCCACCAGCAGAGTGGACGAGACTAAAAATGAGCAGTTCTTC. It translates to CATSRVDETKNEQFF. The full variable domain, with the rest looked up from reference TRBV15 and TRBJ2-1, is DAMVIQNPRYQVTQFGKPVTLSCSQTLNHNVMYWYQQKSSQAPKLLFHYYDKDFNNEADTPDNFQSRRPNTSFCFLDIRSPGLGDTAMYLCATSRVDETKNEQFFGPGTRLTVL.

This sequence joins TRBV6-4 and TRBJ2-2, with unresolved D. Trimming stripped 6 bases from V and 4 bases from J, with 12 bases between. The CDR3 sequence is 14 residues long. Per the germline V gene, CDR1 is MRHNA and CDR2 is SNTAGT. In DNA form, the CDR3 reads TGTGCCAGCAGCGCAGGAAGGAGCACCGGGGAGCTGTTTTTT. It specifies CASSAGRSTGELFF.

The rearrangement uses TRBV15 and TRBJ2-1; 7 positions agree with TRBD2. This CDR3 region has 16 residues. The V and J ends lost 1 base and 1 base, in that order; junction bases with no gene match: 4. Germline assignment: CDR1 LNHNV and CDR2 YYDKDF (reference sequence). The chain's CDR3 is CATSRGSGVSYNEQFF. CDR3 nucleotide sequence: TGTGCCACCAGCAGAGGGAGCGGGGTTTCCTACAATGAGCAGTTCTTC.

The genes are TRBV15 and TRBJ1-4; D unresolved. Germline V gene sequence: CDR1 LNHNV, CDR2 YYDKDF (reference sequence). Between the trimmed V and J ends, which lost 0 bases and 8 bases, there was a span of 19 bases. The CDR3 has 17 amino acids. The chain's CDR3 is CATSRDGPLFSREKLFF. CDR3 coding DNA: TGTGCCACCAGCAGAGATGGCCCGTTGTTCAGCCGGGAAAAACTGTTTTTT.

V usage is TRBV29-1 and J usage is TRBJ2-3; D perhaps matches TRBD1 (5 bases). Trimming left V 7 bases short and J 0 bases short, with 14 bases between. The CDR3 loop spans 14 amino acids. Germline CDR1 reads SQVTM; CDR2 reads ANQGSEA. CDR3 in DNA: TGCAGCGGGGGCGGTGCAGGGAGCACAGATACGCAGTATTTT. It encodes CSGGGAGSTDTQYF.

The rearrangement joins TRBV19 to TRBJ2-1; no definite D call. V was trimmed by 4 bases and J by 2 bases, leaving 9 bases between them. This CDR3 is 14 amino acids long. Looked up from germline, CDR1 is LNHDA and CDR2 is SQIVND (reference sequence). The CDR3 DNA follows: TGTGCCAGTAGTACCCCCACCACCTACAATGAGCAGTTCTTC. Translation gives CASSTPTTYNEQFF.

The CDR3 here is CASSQAAGTATGELFF. The CDR3 region has the DNA TGTGCCAGCAGCCAAGCGGCGGGGACGGCCACCGGGGAGCTGTTTTTT. The chain recombines TRBV14 with TRBJ2-2; possibly TRBD2 for D (6 bases). Trimming cost V 1 base and J 4 bases, with 13 bases left between them. The CDR3 has 16 amino acids. From germline, CDR1 is SGHDN and CDR2 FVKESK.

The J gene is TRBJ2-2, the V gene TRBV2; TRBD2 matches at 7 bases. J was trimmed by 0 bases and V by 4 bases; bases with no gene match: 8. CDR3 size: 17 residues. Germline-derived CDR1 and CDR2 are SNHLY and FYNNEI. The CDR3 loop reads CASSAPALAANTGELFF. CDR3 DNA sequence: TGTGCCAGCAGTGCCCCAGCCCTAGCGGCGAACACCGGGGAGCTGTTTTTT.

J is TRBJ1-1 and V is TRBV27; the match to TRBD1 covers 7 bases. The CDR3 has 14 residues. J gave up 4 bases and V 4 bases, and 6 bases lay outside the gene matches. The germline CDR1 and CDR2 sequences are MNHEY and SMNVEV (reference sequence). This chain's CDR3 is CASSSVAGGTEAFF. The DNA of the CDR3 is TGTGCCAGCAGTTCCGTCGCAGGGGGCACTGAAGCTTTCTTT.